This T cell receptor (beta chain) is from a study of blood T cell repertoires in COVID-19 (dated by TCRdb to 2020 to 2022). Background for the entire study: Samples from collaborators originated in the United States, Italy and Spain and spanned both the acute and convalescent phases of COVID-19. Where HLA class I and class II types were available, the types were taken from metadata supplied by the sample provider, not from assay-based typing. Sample metadata almost always included a de-identified subject ID, COVID-19 status, age in years and sex. The prospective study material was composed of cDNA or gDNA derived from T cells, B-cell-depleted T cells, or PBMCs. The repertoires were released in a freely available public database intended as a resource for research on the immune response to SARS-CoV-2. Subjects who had been exposed to COVID-19, were actively infected with it, or had recovered from it provided the deeply sampled blood TCRbeta repertoires that made up the dataset. The samples were drawn from the first 160 participants of the ongoing ImmuneRACE study and from 1,254 subjects provided by 6 global collaborators.

TCRbeta CDR3 regions were amplified from genomic DNA using the immunoSEQ Assay, a bias-controlled multiplex PCR. The authors processed their data as follows. Nucleated cell counts per sample were estimated from amplification of reference gene primers within the assay. Sequence reads were collapsed and filtered to measure the absolute abundance of every unique TCRbeta CDR3 rearrangement. For each sample, productive Simpson clonality was calculated by taking the square root of Simpson's diversity index across productive rearrangements. TCRdb carries this immuneACCESS record with in-frame sequences only. Its versions omit some clonotypes, under half of them owing to an unresolved V gene in the studies checked, with the rest unexplained. V, J and clone size were drawn from that table, and D and trimming were deduced from the DNA. For this sample the table gives some 130,000 clones, of which around 88% were detected only once. Together, the top ten hold 18% of the sample.

Trimming costs V 2 bases and J 1 base, and their ends lie 13 bases apart. Counted from cysteine to phenylalanine, this CDR3 has 15 amino acids. CDR3 DNA only is kept here, 45 bases in frame from base 1. The CDR1 and CDR2 encoded by the germline V gene are SQVTM and ANQGSEA. This clone appeared a single time. Its antigen is still unknown. No base-level quality is on record; no much larger clone is a single base apart. Samples from volunteer blood donors who had recovered from COVID-19 were contributed by a second Seattle source. Collaborating institutions collected whole blood in K2EDTA tubes following their own protocols. For TCRbeta analysis, collaborators shipped samples in one of three forms: frozen whole blood, isolated PBMCs, or DNA extracted from either of those sample types. What the study reported, not specific to this receptor: How much clinical and demographic metadata was included differed by source and by participant, and the metadata was provided uncurated.

Sample: peripheral blood. The chain couples TRBV29-1 to TRBJ2-3; TRBD2 is perhaps the D gene, given 6 matching bases. The receptor was isolated from a woman in her 50s who had recovered from COVID-19. The nucleotide sequence reads as follows: TGCAGCGTTGAATCCGGGACGGGGGGCACAGATACGCAGTATTTT. It is translated as CSVESGTGGTDTQYF.